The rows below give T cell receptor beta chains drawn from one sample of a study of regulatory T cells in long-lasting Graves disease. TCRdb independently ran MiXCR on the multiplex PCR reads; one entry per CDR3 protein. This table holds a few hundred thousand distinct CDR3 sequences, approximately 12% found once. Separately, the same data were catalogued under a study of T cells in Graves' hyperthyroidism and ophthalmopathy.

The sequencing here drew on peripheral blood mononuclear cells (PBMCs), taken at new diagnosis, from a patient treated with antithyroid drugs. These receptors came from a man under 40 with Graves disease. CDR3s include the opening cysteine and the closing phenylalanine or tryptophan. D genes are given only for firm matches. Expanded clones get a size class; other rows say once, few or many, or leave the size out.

CDR3aa: CAISVAGDHEQYF; CDR3nt: TGTGCCATCAGCGTAGCGGGAGACCACGAGCAGTACTTC; d_gene: TRBD2; abundance: many; v_gene: TRBV10-3; j_gene: TRBJ2-7
CDR3aa: CASSVEGDGEQFF; CDR3nt: TGTGCCAGCAGCGTAGAAGGGGACGGTGAGCAGTTCTTC; d_gene: .; abundance: .; v_gene: TRBV9; j_gene: TRBJ2-1
CDR3aa: CASSWTSGSLPQETQYF; CDR3nt: TGTGCCAGCAGCTGGACTAGCGGGAGTCTCCCGCAAGAGACCCAGTACTTC; d_gene: TRBD2; abundance: few; v_gene: TRBV5-6; j_gene: TRBJ2-5
CDR3aa: CASSSTRDRGLYSNQPQHF; CDR3nt: TGTGCCAGCAGCTCCACCCGGGACAGGGGTCTCTATAGCAATCAGCCCCAGCATTTT; d_gene: TRBD1; abundance: .; v_gene: TRBV5-5; j_gene: TRBJ1-5
CDR3aa: CASSLVGRGTEQYF; CDR3nt: TGTGCCAGCAGCTTAGTTGGCAGGGGGACCGAGCAGTACTTC; d_gene: TRBD1; abundance: many; v_gene: TRBV11-2; j_gene: TRBJ2-7
CDR3aa: CSVEVGANTEAFF; CDR3nt: TGCAGCGTCGAAGTGGGGGCGAACACTGAAGCTTTCTTT; d_gene: .; abundance: many; v_gene: TRBV29-1; j_gene: TRBJ1-1
CDR3aa: CASSFSPTGELFF; CDR3nt: TGTGCCAGCAGTTTTTCGCCCACCGGGGAGCTGTTTTTT; d_gene: .; abundance: many; v_gene: TRBV12-3/TRBV12-4; j_gene: TRBJ2-2
CDR3aa: CASSQDMAGEQYF; CDR3nt: TGCGCCAGCAGCCAAGATATGGCTGGCGAGCAGTACTTC; d_gene: .; abundance: .; v_gene: TRBV4-1; j_gene: TRBJ2-7
CDR3aa: CASSLVPGWGSYEQYF; CDR3nt: TGTGCCAGCAGTTTAGTGCCAGGTTGGGGCTCCTACGAGCAGTACTTC; d_gene: .; abundance: many; v_gene: TRBV6-9; j_gene: TRBJ2-7
CDR3aa: CSASPERMRTRGAQYF; CDR3nt: TGCAGTGCTAGCCCCGAGCGGATGCGAACCCGGGGGGCCCAGTACTTC; d_gene: TRBD2; abundance: .; v_gene: TRBV20-1; j_gene: TRBJ2-5
CDR3aa: CASSLSPGASYEQYF; CDR3nt: TGCGCCAGCAGCTTAAGTCCAGGGGCATCCTACGAGCAGTACTTC; d_gene: .; abundance: many; v_gene: TRBV5-1; j_gene: TRBJ2-7
CDR3aa: CAIFSDTGELFF; CDR3nt: TGTGCCATCTTCAGCGACACCGGGGAGCTGTTTTTT; d_gene: .; abundance: .; v_gene: TRBV10-3; j_gene: TRBJ2-2
CDR3aa: CASSVTPDTQYF; CDR3nt: TGTGCCAGCAGCGTCACGCCAGATACGCAGTATTTT; d_gene: .; abundance: many; v_gene: TRBV11-2; j_gene: TRBJ2-3
CDR3aa: CAWGQGGNTIYF; CDR3nt: TGTGCCTGGGGTCAGGGTGGAAACACCATATATTTT; d_gene: .; abundance: many; v_gene: TRBV30; j_gene: TRBJ1-3
CDR3aa: CASIEAPLGGETQYF; CDR3nt: TGTGCCAGCATTGAAGCCCCCTTGGGAGGAGAGACCCAGTACTTC; d_gene: .; abundance: many; v_gene: TRBV2; j_gene: TRBJ2-5
CDR3aa: CASSPDRGAGYTF; CDR3nt: TGTGCCAGCAGTCCCGACAGGGGTGCTGGCTACACCTTC; d_gene: TRBD1; abundance: .; v_gene: TRBV3-1; j_gene: TRBJ1-2
CDR3aa: CASSFTGDGYTF; CDR3nt: TGTGCCAGCAGCTTCACAGGGGATGGCTACACCTTC; d_gene: TRBD1; abundance: many; v_gene: TRBV2; j_gene: TRBJ1-2
CDR3aa: CASRRDRGQNEQFF; CDR3nt: TGTGCCAGTAGACGAGACAGGGGGCAAAATGAGCAGTTCTTC; d_gene: TRBD1; abundance: .; v_gene: TRBV19; j_gene: TRBJ2-1
CDR3aa: CATWGVGPEGETQYF; CDR3nt: TGTGCCACCTGGGGGGTGGGGCCCGAGGGGGAGACCCAGTACTTC; d_gene: .; abundance: .; v_gene: TRBV24-1; j_gene: TRBJ2-5
CDR3aa: CSVQSGTGTYEQYF; CDR3nt: TGCAGCGTCCAATCCGGGACAGGTACCTACGAGCAGTACTTC; d_gene: TRBD1; abundance: many; v_gene: TRBV29-1; j_gene: TRBJ2-7
CDR3aa: CASSLTGRGTGELFF; CDR3nt: TGTGCCAGCAGTTTGACCGGGCGCGGGACCGGGGAGCTGTTTTTT; d_gene: .; abundance: many; v_gene: TRBV12-3/TRBV12-4; j_gene: TRBJ2-2
CDR3aa: CASSPPGTGFEKLFF; CDR3nt: TGTGCCAGCAGCCCCCCGGGGACAGGGTTTGAAAAACTGTTTTTT; d_gene: TRBD1; abundance: few; v_gene: TRBV5-5; j_gene: TRBJ1-4
CDR3aa: CASSYLQGGHYNEQFF; CDR3nt: TGTGCCAGCAGTTACTTACAGGGCGGACACTACAATGAGCAGTTCTTC; d_gene: .; abundance: many; v_gene: TRBV6-9; j_gene: TRBJ2-1
CDR3aa: CATSDQTRANTGELFF; CDR3nt: TGTGCCACCAGTGATCAGACTAGAGCGAACACCGGGGAGCTGTTTTTT; d_gene: .; abundance: many; v_gene: TRBV24-1; j_gene: TRBJ2-2
CDR3aa: CSASVGGVEQFF; CDR3nt: TGCAGTGCTAGTGTAGGGGGTGTTGAGCAGTTCTTC; d_gene: .; abundance: many; v_gene: TRBV20-1; j_gene: TRBJ2-1
CDR3aa: CASSLHRDSTGELFF; CDR3nt: TGTGCCAGCAGCTTACATCGGGACAGCACCGGGGAGCTGTTTTTT; d_gene: TRBD1; abundance: many; v_gene: TRBV7-9; j_gene: TRBJ2-2
CDR3aa: CSARKGGSSETQYF; CDR3nt: TGCAGTGCTAGAAAGGGAGGCTCCTCCGAGACCCAGTACTTC; d_gene: .; abundance: many; v_gene: TRBV20-1; j_gene: TRBJ2-5
CDR3aa: CASSPGRAGLYGYTF; CDR3nt: TGTGCCAGCAGCCCCGGGCGGGCAGGGCTCTATGGCTACACCTTC; d_gene: .; abundance: .; v_gene: TRBV28; j_gene: TRBJ1-2